The 5 T cell receptor beta chains listed next were all sequenced from one sample in a study of cytomegalovirus exposure and HLA in healthy donors. PCR involved 60 Vbeta and 13 Jbeta primers. The data were produced by immunoSEQ multiplex PCR, yet TCRdb's version contains in-frame clones alone and is incomplete. Among approximately 100,000 clones, about 80% were seen once, and the ten largest hold around 17%. Sequencing was carried out using PBMCs. These receptors originate from a man in his 60s in good health and CMV-seropositive.

This chain uses TRBV2 with TRBJ1-2, with D maybe TRBD1 (5 bases). The CDR3 extends over 14 amino acids. V dropped 4 bases and J dropped 2 bases, with 11 bases sitting between them. CDR1 is SNHLY and CDR2 is FYNNEI in the germline V gene. For the CDR3, the DNA is TGTGCCAGCAGTGTAGGTCGACAGAACTATGGCTACACCTTC. Translating it yields CASSVGRQNYGYTF.

This clone was picked up a small number of times. The gene calls are TRBV28 and TRBJ1-4; TRBD1 matches 8 bases. Germline assignment: CDR1 MDHEN and CDR2 SYDVKM. CDR3 size: 12 residues. V trimming: 4 bases; J trimming: 14 bases; junction bases outside the gene matches: 6. The CDR3 spells CASSSTGGNLFF. As DNA, the CDR3 is TGTGCCAGCAGTTCCACAGGGGGTAATCTGTTTTTT. The variable domain in full, with the rest retrieved from reference TRBV28 and TRBJ1-4, is DVKVTQSSRYLVKRTGEKVFLECVQDMDHENMFWYRQDPGLGLRLIYFSYDVKMKEKGDIPEGYSVSREKKERFSLILESASTNQTSMYLCASSSTGGNLFFGSGTQLSVL.

The rearrangement links TRBV7-9 to TRBJ2-7, with 12 bases identical to TRBD1. With 5 bases clipped from V and 5 bases from J, the junction kept 10 bases outside the gene matches. Germline loops: CDR1 SEHNR, CDR2 FQNEAQ (reference sequence). CDR3 length: 16 amino acids. CDR3 in amino acids: CASSRPSGTGGHEQYF. CDR3 in DNA: TGTGCCAGCAGCCGACCGTCCGGGACAGGGGGCCACGAGCAGTACTTC.

The chain links TRBV20-1 to TRBJ2-7; D call uncertain. With 2 bases removed from V and 3 bases from J, the gap between germline ends came to 5 bases. CDR1 is DFQATT and CDR2 is SNEGSKA in the germline V gene (reference sequence). The CDR3 runs 11 residues. The CDR3 sequence is CSARSGYEQYF. CDR3 DNA: TGCAGTGCTAGATCGGGCTACGAGCAGTACTTC.

The rearrangement links TRBV7-6 to TRBJ2-5, with 10 bases matching TRBD1. The V and J ends lost 3 bases and 4 bases, in that order; junction bases with no gene match: 11. Germline V gene sequence: CDR1 SGHVS, CDR2 FNYEAQ. The CDR3 runs to 17 residues. The CDR3 DNA is TGTGCCAGCAGCTTCGTAAATTCCGGGACAGGGGTAGAGACCCAGTACTTC. Residues: CASSFVNSGTGVETQYF.